The subject of this entry is one TCR beta chain. This record comes from a study of blood T cell repertoires in COVID-19. Whole-study context: Whether acute or convalescent, the COVID-19 samples came from the United States, Italy and Spain. PBMCs, B-cell-depleted T cells, or T cells were the source of the cDNA or gDNA that made up the material.

During active infection, Seattle patients enrolled and were then monitored through disease. Per the study methods: Estimation of nucleated cell counts relied on the amplification of reference gene primers. Clones were sequenced by immunoSEQ multiplex PCR, and TCRdb holds only the in-frame ones, with some missing. V and J calls and clone size are those listed in that table; D and trimming were worked out from the DNA. The sample has roughly 180,000 clones; 75% to 85% are singletons. Trimming removed 5 bases from V and 6 bases from J, with 17 bases in between. Germline V CDR1 and CDR2: SEHNR, FQNEAQ (reference sequence). The CDR3 extends over 14 amino acids.

Sample: peripheral blood. The TCR sequence derives from a middle-aged woman with COVID-19, enrolled during active disease. The gene calls are TRBV7-9 and TRBJ2-7, with a possible D match to TRBD1 (5 bases). In DNA, the CDR3 is TGTGCCAGCAGCCTAACCCAGGGTTTGAGCGAGCAGTACTTC. Translated: CASSLTQGLSEQYF.